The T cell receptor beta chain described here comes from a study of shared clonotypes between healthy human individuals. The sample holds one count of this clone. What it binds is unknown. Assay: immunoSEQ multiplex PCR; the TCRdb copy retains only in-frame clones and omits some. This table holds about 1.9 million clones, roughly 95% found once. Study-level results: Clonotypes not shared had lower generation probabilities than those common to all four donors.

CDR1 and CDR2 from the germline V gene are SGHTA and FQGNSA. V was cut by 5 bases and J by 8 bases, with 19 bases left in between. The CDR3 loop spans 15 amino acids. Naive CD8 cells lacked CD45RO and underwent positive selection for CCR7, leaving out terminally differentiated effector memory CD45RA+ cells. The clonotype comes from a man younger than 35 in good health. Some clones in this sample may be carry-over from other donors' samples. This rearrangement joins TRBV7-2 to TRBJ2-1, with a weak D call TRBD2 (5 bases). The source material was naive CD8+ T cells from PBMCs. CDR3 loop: CASSPLFLTDYEQFF. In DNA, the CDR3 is TGTGCCAGCAGCCCCCTCTTCCTTACGGACTATGAGCAGTTCTTC. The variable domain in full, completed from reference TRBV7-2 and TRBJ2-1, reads GAGVSQSPSNKVTEKGKDVELRCDPISGHTALYWYRQSLGQGLEFLIYFQGNSAPDKSGLPSDRFSAERTGGSVSTLTIQRTQQEDSAVYLCASSPLFLTDYEQFFGPGTRLTVL.